Listed here are 7 T cell receptor beta chains from one sample, sequenced in a study. Tregs were sorted as CD4+CD25+CD127-/low cells. MiXCR, applied by TCRdb to the 5' RACE reads, yields one record per CDR3 protein. The sample has about 9,000 distinct CDR3 sequences; roughly 34% are singletons. The specimen sequenced was Tregs sorted from blood. The receptors come from a female donor with breast cancer.

This chain's CDR3 is CASSLFPGRGYTF. CDR3 in DNA: TGTGCCAGCAGCTTATTTCCAGGGCGGGGCTACACCTTC. The rearrangement uses TRBV7-6 and TRBJ1-2, with D possibly matching TRBD1 (5 bases). The V gene lost 2 bases and the J gene lost 8 bases, with 12 bases spanning the gap. The CDR3 covers 13 residues. From germline, CDR1 is SGHVS and CDR2 FNYEAQ.

By its share, this clonotype is medium-sized. The rearrangement joins TRBV5-6 to TRBJ2-1, with 7 bases identical to TRBD2. The ends lost 1 base at V and 7 bases at J; junction bases unmatched: 8. This CDR3 comprises 15 residues. Germline loops: CDR1 SGHDT, CDR2 YYEEEE. In DNA form, the CDR3 reads TGTGCCAGCAGCTTGTTTCTTCAGGGAGGGAATGAGCAGTTCTTC. It encodes CASSLFLQGGNEQFF.

In regard to this clonotype: At one of its ends the junction is not consistent with the germline gene, which may arise from a read error. V is TRBV7-2 and J is TRBJ2-2, with D perhaps TRBD2 (6 bases). This CDR3 region has 17 residues. Germline values: CDR1 SGHTA, CDR2 FQGNSA. The CDR3 DNA sequence: TGTGCCAGCAGCCTCCCCGCGAAGGGGATGAGGACCGGGGGGCTGTTTTTT. Amino acids: CASSLPAKGMRTGGLFF. The whole variable domain, filled in from reference TRBV7-2 and TRBJ2-2, reads GAGVSQSPSNKVTEKGKDVELRCDPISGHTALYWYRQSLGQGLEFLIYFQGNSAPDKSGLPSDRFSAERTGGSVSTLTIQRTQQEDSAVYLCASSLPAKGMRTGGLFFGEGSRLTVL.

This clonotype is deemed medium-sized. This chain joins TRBV5-1 and TRBJ2-1, with 10 bases matching TRBD2. The CDR3 spans 13 residues. CDR1 and CDR2 (germline): SGHRS, YFSETQ. The J segment lost 13 bases and the V segment lost 0 bases, leaving 4 bases of the junction unmatched. CDR3 protein: CASSLATSGQQFF. The CDR3 DNA is TGCGCCAGCAGCTTGGCGACTAGCGGGCAACAGTTCTTC.

This clonotype is medium-sized by share. The chain combines TRBV6-5 with TRBJ2-3; a weak D match, TRBD2 (7 bases). This CDR3 is built from 14 residues. Germline assignment: CDR1 MNHEY and CDR2 SVGAGI. CDR3 sequence (DNA): TGTGCGTCGAGAAGGGGGAGCGGGGCAGATACGCAGTATTTT. This gives the protein CASRRGSGADTQYF.

V is TRBV28 and J is TRBJ1-6, with D possibly matching TRBD1 (5 bases). This CDR3 has 14 residues. Trimming took 7 bases from V and 6 from J, leaving 13 bases between them. Looked up from germline, CDR1 is MDHEN and CDR2 is SYDVKM. The CDR3 DNA reads as TGTGCCAGCACCGGGGACGGAAGTAATTCACCCCTCCACTTT. It is translated as CASTGDGSNSPLHF.

As regards this clonotype: An end of the junction does not agree with germline; a read error may underlie this. The chain combines TRBV29-1 with TRBJ2-2, with D possibly TRBD2 on 5 matching bases. The CDR3 is 16 residues long. The germline V gene has CDR1 SQVTM and CDR2 ANQGSEA. CDR3 sequence: CSVAGHGQGITGELSF. The CDR3 nucleotides read TGCAGCGTTGCAGGCCACGGGCAAGGGATCACCGGGGAGCTGTCTTTT.